This T cell receptor beta chain was captured in a study of T cell changes during pregnancy in multiple sclerosis. Profiled with immunoSEQ multiplex PCR; TCRdb holds only in-frame clones, not every one. This table holds about 64,000 clones, more than 90% found once. V lost 5 bases and J 10 bases, leaving 7 bases between the germline ends. The CDR3 extends over 10 amino acids. This chain uses TRBV5-3 with TRBJ1-5; D is ambiguous. TRBV5-3 carries the ORF label, with uncertain function. The source is a female donor with multiple sclerosis, enrolled in a pregnancy study. The source material was peripheral blood, sampled in the second trimester of pregnancy. DNA for the CDR3: TGTGCCAGAAGTTTTCAACCCCAGCATTTT. It translates to CARSFQPQHF.